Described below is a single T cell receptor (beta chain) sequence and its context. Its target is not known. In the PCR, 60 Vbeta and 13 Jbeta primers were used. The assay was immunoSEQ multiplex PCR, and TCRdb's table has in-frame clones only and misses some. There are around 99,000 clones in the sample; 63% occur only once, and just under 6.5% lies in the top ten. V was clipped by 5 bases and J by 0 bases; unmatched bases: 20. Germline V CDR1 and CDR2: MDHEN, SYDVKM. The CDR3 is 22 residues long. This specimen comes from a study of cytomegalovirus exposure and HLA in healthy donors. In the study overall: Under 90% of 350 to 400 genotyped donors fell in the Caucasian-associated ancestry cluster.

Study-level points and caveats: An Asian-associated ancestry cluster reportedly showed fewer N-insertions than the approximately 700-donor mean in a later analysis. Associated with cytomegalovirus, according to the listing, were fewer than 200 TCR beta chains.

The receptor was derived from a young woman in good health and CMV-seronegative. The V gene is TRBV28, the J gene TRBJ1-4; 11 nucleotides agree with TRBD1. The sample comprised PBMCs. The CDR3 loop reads CASSPATSWTGGSLATNEKLFF. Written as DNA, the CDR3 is TGTGCCAGCAGTCCCGCGACAAGCTGGACAGGGGGCTCTTTGGCAACTAATGAAAAACTGTTTTTT.